This is a list of T cell receptor beta chains from one sample in a study of tumor and adjacent non-tumor tissue in lung cancer. TCRdb recomputed calls from the multiplex PCR reads with MiXCR, one row per CDR3 protein. The table lists 60,000 to 100,000 distinct CDR3 sequences, around 76% of them singletons. The sample comprised distant non-tumor lung tissue. The receptor set was obtained from a man aged 70-80 years with non-small cell lung cancer. Each CDR3 is given with its conserved first and last residue. The order of the fields is D gene, J gene, V gene, clone size, CDR3 protein, CDR3 DNA. D genes are given only for firm matches. For some rows the clone size is stated as once, few or many, or as a class when expanded; others skip it.

. TRBJ2-5 TRBV6-2/TRBV6-3 . CASRSQLKTQYF TGTGCCAGCAGGTCCCAACTTAAGACTCAGTACTTC
. TRBJ2-1 TRBV12-3/TRBV12-4 . CASRRGQPYSEQFF TGTGCCAGCAGACGAGGACAGCCATACAGTGAGCAGTTCTTC
TRBD2 TRBJ2-3 TRBV5-6 . CVSSLSATSRDTQYF TGTGTCAGCAGCTTGTCAGCGACTAGCAGAGATACGCAGTATTTT
. TRBJ2-7 TRBV29-1 . CSVRGMAGGGMQNF TGCAGCGTCAGAGGAATGGCCGGAGGTGGGATGCAGAACTTC
. TRBJ2-2 TRBV6-5 . CASSYSMSGTGELFF TGTGCCAGCAGTTACTCGATGTCCGGGACCGGGGAGCTGTTTTTT
TRBD1 TRBJ2-7 TRBV4-1 few CASTSSGGDSYEQYF TGCGCCAGCACATCTTCAGGGGGCGATTCTTACGAGCAGTACTTC
. TRBJ1-5 TRBV12-3/TRBV12-4 . CASSFGEEHQPQHF TGTGCCAGCAGTTTCGGGGAAGAACACCAGCCCCAGCATTTT
TRBD1 TRBJ2-2 TRBV14 . CARSPGQGFMAGELFF TGTGCCAGGAGCCCGGGACAGGGGTTTATGGCCGGGGAGCTGTTTTTC
TRBD2 TRBJ2-1 TRBV24-1 . CATEAGGYNEQFF TGTGCCACGGAGGCGGGGGGGTACAATGAGCAGTTCTTC
. TRBJ1-5 TRBV6-4 . CASIRRRDSNPPQHF TGTGCCAGCATTCGCCGGAGAGATAGCAATCCGCCCCAGCATTTT
TRBD1 TRBJ1-6 TRBV28 medium-sized CASSSEQGAGSPLHF TGTGCCAGCAGTTCGGAACAGGGGGCTGGATCACCCCTCCACTTT
. TRBJ2-7 TRBV6-2/TRBV6-3 . CASTEAGKGSYEQYF TGTGCCAGCACCGAGGCGGGGAAGGGTTCTTACGAGCAGTACTTC
. TRBJ1-2 TRBV11-2 . CASSLFAGVGGYTF TGTGCCAGCAGCTTATTTGCAGGGGTAGGCGGCTACACCTTC
. TRBJ2-7 TRBV20-1 . CSASNPLGGGTYEQYF TGCAGTGCTAGTAATCCGCTCGGGGGCGGTACCTACGAGCAGTACTTC
. TRBJ2-1 TRBV6-5 once CASSCSFMLQSGEQFF TGTGCCAGCAGTTGCTCGTTCATGCTCCAATCCGGTGAGCAGTTCTTC
. TRBJ2-5 TRBV14 . CASSPSPPFQETQYF TGTGCCAGCAGCCCCTCGCCCCCGTTCCAAGAGACCCAGTACTTC
. TRBJ1-5 TRBV12-3/TRBV12-4 few CAGSPAGQSQHF TGTGCCGGCAGTCCCGCTGGCCAGTCCCAGCATTTT
. TRBJ1-4 TRBV7-8 few CASSLGWRTATNEKLFF TGTGCCAGCAGCTTGGGTTGGCGAACTGCAACTAATGAAAAACTGTTTTTT
TRBD2 TRBJ2-2 TRBV5-8 . CANSPRNGGIGELFF TGTGCCAACAGCCCCCGGAACGGGGGGATCGGGGAGCTGTTTTTT
. TRBJ2-6 TRBV28 . CASSLTNSGANVLTF TGTGCCAGCAGTTTGACAAACTCTGGGGCCAACGTCCTGACTTTC
TRBD2 TRBJ2-1 TRBV6-2/TRBV6-3 . CASRRGGTSSYNSYNEQFF TGTGCCAGCAGACGAGGGGGGACTAGCAGTTACAACTCATACAATGAGCAGTTCTTC
. TRBJ1-5 TRBV12-5 . CDSGFERNKNKNF TGTGATAGTGGTTTTGAAAGAAATAAGAACAAAAATTTT
. TRBJ1-2 TRBV12-3/TRBV12-4 . CDSSQWGTYYGYTF TGTGACAGCAGCCAATGGGGCACATACTATGGCTACACCTTC
. TRBJ1-1 TRBV10-2 . CASSEYRATEVFF TGCGCCAGCAGTGAGTATCGGGCTACTGAAGTTTTCTTT
. TRBJ2-7 TRBV11-2 few CASILDQGAPYDQYF TGTGCCAGCATCTTAGATCAGGGAGCCCCCTACGACCAGTACTTC
. TRBJ1-2 TRBV6-5 . CASSYSIRRGGYTF TGTGCCAGCAGTTACTCAATTCGGCGAGGCGGCTACACCTTC
. TRBJ2-7 TRBV21-1 . CAISPRQGVYEQYF TGTGCCATCAGCCCCAGACAGGGGGTCTACGAGCAGTACTTC
. TRBJ2-5 TRBV29-1 . CSSEPYLQTDQETQYF TGCAGCTCCGAGCCCTACCTCCAGACAGATCAAGAGACCCAGTACTTC
TRBD2 TRBJ2-1 TRBV20-1 . CSALCGRAVPNEQFF TGCAGTGCACTCTGCGGGAGGGCCGTCCCCAATGAGCAGTTCTTC
TRBD1 TRBJ1-5 TRBV6-2/TRBV6-3 . CASCYSGQGVRPQHF TGTGCCAGCTGTTACTCGGGACAGGGGGTTCGGCCCCAGCATTTT
. TRBJ2-1 TRBV20-1 few CSATTSPNFNEQFF TGCAGTGCGACGACTAGTCCGAATTTCAATGAGCAGTTCTTC
. TRBJ2-3 TRBV11-2 . CASSFDRGSDMQYF TGTGCCAGCAGCTTTGACCGGGGGTCGGATATGCAGTATTTT
. TRBJ2-5 TRBV6-6 . CTSSLARGETQYF TGTACCAGCAGTCTCGCGAGGGGTGAGACCCAGTACTTC
. TRBJ1-2 TRBV29-1 . CSVEGGNSVNYGYTF TGTAGCGTTGAAGGAGGTAACAGCGTAAACTATGGCTACACCTTC
. TRBJ1-1 TRBV6-5 . CSSSYSNSDTEAFF TGTTCCAGCAGTTACTCGAATTCAGACACTGAAGCCTTCTTT
. TRBJ2-2 TRBV11-2 . CASSLLSSWVTGELFF TGTGCCAGCAGCTTACTGAGCTCATGGGTTACCGGGGAGCTGTTTTTT
TRBD1 TRBJ1-2 TRBV11-2 . CASSFSGGFAYGYTF TGTGCCAGTAGCTTTTCAGGGGGCTTCGCCTATGGATACACCTTC
TRBD1 TRBJ1-5 TRBV6-6 few CASRLGQRNQPLHF TGTGCCAGCAGGTTGGGACAGCGCAATCAACCCCTGCATTTT
TRBD1 TRBJ1-5 TRBV12-3/TRBV12-4 . CASRKTGTGESEPQHF TGTGCCAGCAGGAAGACCGGGACAGGGGAGAGTGAGCCCCAGCATTTT
. TRBJ2-7 TRBV11-1 once CASSSRETIYKQYF TGTGCCAGCAGTTCCAGGGAAACGATCTACAAGCAGTACTTC
. TRBJ2-6 TRBV12-3/TRBV12-4 . CASSKRIGASVLTF TGTGCCAGCAGCAAACGAATTGGGGCCAGCGTCCTGACTTTC
TRBD1 TRBJ2-1 TRBV29-1 once CSVGGLSRQGDNEQFF TGCAGCGTCGGCGGACTGTCGAGACAGGGTGACAATGAGCAGTTCTTC